Below are 18 T cell receptor beta chains sequenced from a single sample in a study of cytomegalovirus exposure and HLA in healthy donors. Use of 60 Vbeta and 13 Jbeta primers characterized the PCR. TCRdb's copy holds only in-frame clones and misses some; the assay was immunoSEQ multiplex PCR. The sample contains over 70,000 clones, about 71% of which appear only once. The sample consisted of PBMCs. Every receptor here comes from a woman aged 50 to 60 in good health and CMV-seropositive.

This clone was seen once. The chain has TRBV7-8 and TRBJ2-7; D remains ambiguous. V lost 3 bases, J lost 6 bases, and 3 bases lay in between. The CDR3 totals 10 residues. Germline assignment: CDR1 SGHVS and CDR2 FQNEAQ. The CDR3 here is CASSFGEQYF. The CDR3 DNA follows: TGTGCCAGCAGCTTCGGCGAGCAGTACTTC.

The chain couples TRBV6-5 to TRBJ1-6; TRBD1 matches at 9 bases. V was pared by 0 bases and J by 13 bases, with 7 bases of the junction left unmatched. The CDR3 sequence is 15 residues long. CDR1 is MNHEY and CDR2 is SVGAGI in the germline V gene. CDR3 sequence (DNA): TGTGCCAGCAGTTACTCGGACAGGGGAGATTACCCCCTCCACTTT. This codes for CASSYSDRGDYPLHF.

Only a few counts were recorded for this clone. The CDR3 bases are TGCGCCAGCAGCCAAGATTGGAGCTCCTACAATGAGCAGTTCTTC. Translating it yields CASSQDWSSYNEQFF. The chain uses TRBV4-3 and TRBJ2-1; no definite D call. The CDR3 totals 15 residues. Germline-derived CDR1 and CDR2 are LGHNA and YSLEER. V was shortened by 0 bases and J by 0 bases, with 6 bases between the two germline ends.

This clone was found once. The V call is TRBV9, the J call TRBJ1-3, with a possible D match to TRBD1 (6 bases). CDR3 size: 15 residues. From germline, CDR1 is SGDLS and CDR2 YYNGEE. V was trimmed by 2 bases and J by 2 bases, leaving 11 bases between them. For the CDR3, the DNA is TGTGCCAGCAGCGTCTCAGGGGCGCCTGGAAACACCATATATTTT. Translation gives CASSVSGAPGNTIYF.

The V gene is TRBV19, the J gene TRBJ2-1; the D is unclear. Trimming removed 3 bases at V and 1 base at J, with 10 bases between. CDR3 length: 15 amino acids. CDR1 LNHDA and CDR2 SQIVND come from the germline V gene (reference sequence). The CDR3 sequence is CASSMSLGSYNEQFF. The CDR3 region has the DNA TGTGCCAGTAGTATGTCCCTCGGGTCCTACAATGAGCAGTTCTTC.

The rearrangement links TRBV10-1 to TRBJ2-3; perhaps TRBD2 as D (5 bases). Looked up from germline, CDR1 is WNHNN and CDR2 is SYGVQD (reference sequence). This CDR3 has 12 residues. V lost 6 bases and J lost 4, with 8 bases in between. CDR3 DNA sequence: TGCGCCAGCAGGGGAGAGGCAGATACGCAGTATTTT. Its translation is CASRGEADTQYF.

The chain joins TRBV18 to TRBJ1-3, with a weak D call TRBD1 (5 bases). The germline V gene has CDR1 KGHSH and CDR2 LQKENI. The CDR3 runs 18 residues. V was clipped by 0 bases and J by 2 bases, with 17 bases between them. The CDR3 nucleotides read TGTGCCAGCTCACCACCCAATGGAGGGGCGAGGGCTGGAAACACCATATATTTT. Residues: CASSPPNGGARAGNTIYF.

This clone was observed a few times. The chain joins TRBV4-1 to TRBJ2-3; weak D call: TRBD2 (6 bases). V lost 4 bases to trimming and J lost 6 bases, with 17 bases between them. CDR3 length: 15 amino acids. CDR1 is MGHRA, CDR2 YSYEKL, per germline. CDR3 nucleotides: TGCGCCAGCAGCCCCATCCGGGGGAAGGAGGATACGCAGTATTTT. It yields the protein CASSPIRGKEDTQYF.

The rearrangement joins TRBV11-2 to TRBJ2-1, with 7 positions matching TRBD1. This CDR3 is built from 14 residues. Germline CDR1 is SGHAT and CDR2 is FQNNGV. The J segment lost 12 bases and the V segment lost 5 bases, leaving 13 bases of the junction unmatched. CDR3 amino acids: CASSRPGQDPAQFF. CDR3 nucleotide sequence: TGTGCCAGCAGCCGACCCGGACAGGACCCCGCGCAGTTCTTC. The full variable domain, in which reference TRBV11-2 and TRBJ2-1 provide the parts outside the CDR3, is EAGVAQSPRYKIIEKRQSVAFWCNPISGHATLYWYQQILGQGPKLLIQFQNNGVVDDSQLPKDRFSAERLKGVDSTLKIQPAKLEDSAVYLCASSRPGQDPAQFFGPGTRLTVL.

This sequence joins TRBV19 and TRBJ2-4; 11 nucleotides agree with TRBD1. The V gene's germline CDR1 is LNHDA and CDR2 SQIVND (reference sequence). The CDR3 covers 14 residues. Trimming cost V 8 bases and J 6 bases; bases outside gene matches: 6. CDR3 in amino acids: CASSGTGGVNIQYF. CDR3 nucleotide sequence: TGTGCCAGTTCCGGGACAGGGGGGGTAAACATTCAGTACTTC.

This clone was observed a few times. The V call is TRBV27, the J call TRBJ2-7; D is possibly TRBD1 (6 bases). The CDR3 has 14 residues. The germline V and J ends were trimmed by 5 bases and 0 bases, with 11 bases remaining between them. In germline, CDR1 is MNHEY, CDR2 SMNVEV (reference sequence). The CDR3 region has the DNA TGTGCCAGCAGTCGGCGGACAGACTCCTACGAGCAGTACTTC. It is translated as CASSRRTDSYEQYF.

The genes are TRBV2 and TRBJ2-1; D ambiguous. The V gene lost 5 bases and the J gene lost 10 bases, with 6 bases spanning the gap. The CDR3 runs 10 residues. Germline lookup yields CDR1 SNHLY and CDR2 FYNNEI. In nucleotides, the CDR3 is TGTGCCAGCAGTCAACTGGAGCAGTTCTTC. Protein: CASSQLEQFF.

This clone was picked up one time. The V and J genes are TRBV5-1 and TRBJ2-7; TRBD1 matches at 8 bases. CDR1 and CDR2 from the germline V gene are SGHRS and YFSETQ. The CDR3 spans 14 residues. J gave up 3 bases and V 4 bases, and 6 bases lay outside the gene matches. The CDR3 bases are TGCGCCAGCAGCCCAAGGACAGGGAGCTACGAGCAGTACTTC. Its protein is CASSPRTGSYEQYF.

This clone was seen a handful of times. The chain joins TRBV6-5 to TRBJ2-5; D is possibly TRBD2 (6 bases). This CDR3 region has 15 residues. V was clipped by 5 bases and J by 0 bases, with 13 bases between them. Germline V gives CDR1 MNHEY, CDR2 SVGAGI. CDR3 nucleotide sequence: TGTGCCAGCAGTCACCGTAGCGGTTACCAAGAGACCCAGTACTTC. Amino acids: CASSHRSGYQETQYF.

The V call is TRBV27, the J call TRBJ1-5; 7 nucleotides agree with TRBD1. Losses at the gene ends were 3 bases for V and 6 bases for J; bases not matched to a gene: 5. CDR1 is MNHEY and CDR2 is SMNVEV in the germline V gene (reference sequence). The CDR3 totals 14 residues. CDR3 amino acids: CASSLTGWSQPQHF. The DNA for the CDR3 is TGTGCCAGCAGTTTGACAGGGTGGAGTCAGCCCCAGCATTTT.

The V call is TRBV7-8, the J call TRBJ1-2; the match to TRBD1 covers 7 bases. J gave up 4 bases and V 5 bases, and 4 bases lay outside the gene matches. Germline CDR1 reads SGHVS; CDR2 reads FQNEAQ. The CDR3 is 13 residues long. The CDR3 loop reads CASSRDSTYGYTF. DNA for the CDR3: TGTGCCAGCAGCCGGGACAGCACCTATGGCTACACCTTC.

The chain carries TRBV5-4 and TRBJ2-1; 8 nucleotides line up with TRBD2. Trimming removed 4 bases from V and 5 bases from J; junction bases left unmatched: 5. In germline, CDR1 is SGHNT, CDR2 YYREEE (reference sequence). The CDR3 sequence is 14 residues long. The CDR3: CASSRGRSNNEQFF. In DNA, the CDR3 is TGTGCCAGCAGCCGCGGGAGGTCAAACAATGAGCAGTTCTTC.

This chain connects TRBV5-5 to TRBJ2-7, with D tentatively TRBD1 (7 bases). Trimming took 2 bases from V and 2 from J, leaving 14 bases between them. Germline-derived CDR1 and CDR2 are SGHKS and YYEKEE (reference sequence). CDR3 length: 15 amino acids. The CDR3 spells CASSLSQGGPYEQYF. In DNA, the CDR3 is TGTGCCAGCAGCTTATCGCAGGGGGGCCCCTACGAGCAGTACTTC.